This is a list of T cell receptor beta chains from one sample in a study of blood T cell repertoires in COVID-19. This table comes from immunoSEQ multiplex PCR, and its TCRdb copy is limited to in-frame clones, with some not included. The sample consists of 200,000 to 300,000 clones, about 85% of them appearing once. Material: peripheral blood. The source of these receptors is a man between 60 and 75 years old who had recovered from COVID-19. Both conserved end residues are part of each CDR3. A D gene is named only where the DNA matches it firmly.

V gene: TRBV6-7
J gene: TRBJ1-5
D gene: TRBD1
CDR3 protein: CASKGQEIIRAQPQHF

V gene: TRBV7-2
J gene: TRBJ2-7
D gene: .
CDR3 protein: CASSLDFYYEQYF

V gene: TRBV24-1
J gene: TRBJ2-3
D gene: TRBD2
CDR3 protein: CATSDSLALRTDTQYF

V gene: TRBV5-1
J gene: TRBJ2-2
D gene: .
CDR3 protein: CASSFAGRLGAGELFF

V gene: TRBV4-1
J gene: TRBJ2-1
D gene: .
CDR3 protein: CASSPLELGYSYNEQFF

V gene: TRBV19
J gene: TRBJ1-5
D gene: .
CDR3 protein: CASSRDTGFGNQPQHF

V gene: TRBV18
J gene: TRBJ2-7
D gene: TRBD1
CDR3 protein: CASSTGVGQPYEQYF

V gene: TRBV5-1
J gene: TRBJ2-7
D gene: .
CDR3 protein: CASSLGGANSYEQYF

V gene: TRBV10-2
J gene: TRBJ1-1
D gene: .
CDR3 protein: CASRLGDMNTEAFF

V gene: TRBV18
J gene: TRBJ2-2
D gene: .
CDR3 protein: CASSGLGPPNTGELFF

V gene: TRBV7-3
J gene: TRBJ2-7
D gene: TRBD2
CDR3 protein: CASSSFGGAAEQYF

V gene: TRBV4-2
J gene: TRBJ2-6
D gene: .
CDR3 protein: CASSVTVFTSGANVLTF

V gene: TRBV2
J gene: TRBJ2-3
D gene: TRBD2
CDR3 protein: CASRKKARSSGGANPTTDTQYF

V gene: TRBV5-8
J gene: TRBJ2-3
D gene: .
CDR3 protein: CASTPLDTQYF

V gene: TRBV6-5
J gene: TRBJ1-3
D gene: .
CDR3 protein: CASIRGNTIYF

V gene: TRBV18
J gene: TRBJ2-2
D gene: TRBD1
CDR3 protein: CASSPGQVNTGELFF

V gene: TRBV6-5
J gene: TRBJ1-1
D gene: .
CDR3 protein: CASTFLTEAFF

V gene: TRBV7-2
J gene: TRBJ2-1
D gene: .
CDR3 protein: CASSLSGGYNEQFF

V gene: TRBV2
J gene: TRBJ2-4
D gene: TRBD1
CDR3 protein: CASSPDRGLAKNIQYF

V gene: TRBV12-3/TRBV12-4
J gene: TRBJ1-1
D gene: .
CDR3 protein: CASSFQGPTFF

V gene: TRBV7-2
J gene: TRBJ2-7
D gene: .
CDR3 protein: CASSSHPQPSYEQYF

V gene: TRBV6-5
J gene: TRBJ2-5
D gene: .
CDR3 protein: CASSFLSRGETQYF

V gene: TRBV27
J gene: TRBJ2-3
D gene: .
CDR3 protein: CASSLGPPEDTQYF

V gene: TRBV4-1
J gene: TRBJ2-5
D gene: .
CDR3 protein: CASRQLVGETQYF

V gene: TRBV5-1
J gene: TRBJ2-1
D gene: TRBD2
CDR3 protein: CASSLGLAGASSYNEQFF

V gene: TRBV3-1/TRBV3-2
J gene: TRBJ2-5
D gene: TRBD1
CDR3 protein: CASSGRTGKRAETQYF

V gene: TRBV5-6
J gene: TRBJ2-2
D gene: .
CDR3 protein: CASSLATGGGNTGELFF

V gene: TRBV4-2
J gene: TRBJ2-4
D gene: TRBD2
CDR3 protein: CASSQTAGGPNIQYF